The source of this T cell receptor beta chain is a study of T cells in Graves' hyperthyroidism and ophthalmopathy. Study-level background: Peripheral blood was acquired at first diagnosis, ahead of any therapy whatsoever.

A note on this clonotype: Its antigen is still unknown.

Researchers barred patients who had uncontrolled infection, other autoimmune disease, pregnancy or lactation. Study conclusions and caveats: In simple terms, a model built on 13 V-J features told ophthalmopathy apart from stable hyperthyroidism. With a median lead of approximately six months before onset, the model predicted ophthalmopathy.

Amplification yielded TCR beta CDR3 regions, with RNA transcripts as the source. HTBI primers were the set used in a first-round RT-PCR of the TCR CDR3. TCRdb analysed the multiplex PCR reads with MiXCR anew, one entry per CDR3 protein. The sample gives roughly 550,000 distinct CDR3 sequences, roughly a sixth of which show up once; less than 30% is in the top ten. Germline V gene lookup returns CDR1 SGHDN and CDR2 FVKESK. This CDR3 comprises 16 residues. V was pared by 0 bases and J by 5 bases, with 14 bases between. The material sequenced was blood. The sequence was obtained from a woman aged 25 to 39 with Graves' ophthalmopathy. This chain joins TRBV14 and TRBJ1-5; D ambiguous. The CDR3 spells CASSQDGSQIYQPQHF. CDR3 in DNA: TGTGCCAGCAGCCAAGATGGCAGTCAAATTTATCAGCCCCAGCATTTT.